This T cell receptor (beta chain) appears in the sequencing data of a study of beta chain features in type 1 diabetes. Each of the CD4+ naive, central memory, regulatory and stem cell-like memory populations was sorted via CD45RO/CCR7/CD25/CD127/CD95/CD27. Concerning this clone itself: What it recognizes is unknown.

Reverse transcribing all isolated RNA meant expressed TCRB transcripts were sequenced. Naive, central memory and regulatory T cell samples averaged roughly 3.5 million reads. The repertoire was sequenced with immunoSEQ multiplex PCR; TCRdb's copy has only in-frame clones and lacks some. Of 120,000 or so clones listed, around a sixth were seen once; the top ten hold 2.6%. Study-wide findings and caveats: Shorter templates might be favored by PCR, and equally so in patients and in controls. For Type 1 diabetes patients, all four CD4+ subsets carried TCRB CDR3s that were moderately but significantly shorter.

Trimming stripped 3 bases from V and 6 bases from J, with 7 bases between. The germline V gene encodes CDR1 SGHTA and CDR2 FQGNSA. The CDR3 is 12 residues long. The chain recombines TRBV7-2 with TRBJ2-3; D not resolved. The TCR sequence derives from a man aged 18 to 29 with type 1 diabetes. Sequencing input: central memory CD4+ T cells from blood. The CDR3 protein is CASSFIVDTQYF. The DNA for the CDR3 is TGTGCCAGCAGCTTTATCGTGGATACGCAGTATTTT.